The T cell receptor beta chain described here comes from a study of beta chain features in type 1 diabetes. Background on the study: No patient-donor differences in age, gender, total cells or subset yield.

Study conclusions and caveats: TCRB CDR3s were moderately but significantly shorter in Type 1 diabetes patients in all four CD4+ subsets. cDNA-based reads could over-represent cells with high TCR expression.

With respect to this clone: Its antigen is not known.

Sorting with CD45RO/CCR7/CD25/CD127/CD95/CD27 yielded naive, central memory, regulatory and stem-like memory CD4+ cells. The authors obtained over 95% purity in all sorted populations. The sequenced template was cDNA made from the entire isolated RNA. Only in-frame clones appear in the TCRdb table, and some are missing; sequencing was by immunoSEQ multiplex PCR. This table has about 160,000 clones, 8% to 8.5% appearing once. The ends lost 1 base at V and 6 bases at J; junction bases unmatched: 8. CDR3 size: 16 residues. The V gene's germline CDR1 is LGHNA and CDR2 YSLEER. The sequence was obtained from a young woman with type 1 diabetes. The chain couples TRBV4-3 to TRBJ2-2; the match to TRBD2 covers 7 bases. Sequenced sample: central memory CD4+ T cells from blood. The CDR3 loop is CASSQGEGGVPGELFF. CDR3 in DNA: TGCGCCAGCAGCCAAGGGGAGGGAGGAGTGCCCGGGGAGCTGTTTTTT.